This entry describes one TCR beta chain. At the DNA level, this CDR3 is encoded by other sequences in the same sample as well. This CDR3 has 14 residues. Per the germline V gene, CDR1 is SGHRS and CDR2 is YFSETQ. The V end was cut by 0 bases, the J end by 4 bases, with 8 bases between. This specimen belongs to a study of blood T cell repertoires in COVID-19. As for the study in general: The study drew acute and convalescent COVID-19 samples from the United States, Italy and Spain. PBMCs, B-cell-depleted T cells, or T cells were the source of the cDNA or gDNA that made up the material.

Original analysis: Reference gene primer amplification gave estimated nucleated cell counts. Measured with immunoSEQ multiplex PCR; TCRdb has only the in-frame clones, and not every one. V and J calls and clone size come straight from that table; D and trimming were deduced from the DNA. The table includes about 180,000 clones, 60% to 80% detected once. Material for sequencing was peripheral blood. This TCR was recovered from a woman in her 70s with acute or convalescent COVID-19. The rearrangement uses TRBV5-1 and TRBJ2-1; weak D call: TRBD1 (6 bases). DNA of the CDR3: TGCGCCAGCAGCTTGGGACAGGCATACAATGAGCAGTTCTTC. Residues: CASSLGQAYNEQFF.